The clone carrying this T cell receptor (beta chain) occurred a few times. Enrollees, roughly 18 to 95 years old, lived in 24 US areas. Donors in Cohort 3 counted as recovered after two negative PCRs, clearance, or symptom resolution. The data stem from a study of blood T cell repertoires in COVID-19. Authors' methods: Estimation of nucleated cell counts relied on the amplification of reference gene primers. The table came from immunoSEQ multiplex PCR; TCRdb's copy has only in-frame clones and leaves some out. The DNA was the basis for D and trimming; V, J and clone size are from that table. The sample holds 200,000 to 250,000 clones; roughly nine tenths are singletons and the top ten take roughly 2.7%. Specimen: PBMCs or T cells enriched from blood (not recorded which). The clonotype originates from a woman aged 30 to 39 who had recovered from COVID-19.

CDR3 in amino acids: CASSLRPGHYSGANVLTF. CDR3 DNA: TGTGCCAGCAGCTTAAGACCGGGACACTACTCTGGGGCCAACGTCCTGACTTTC. The chain combines TRBV7-2 with TRBJ2-6; D might be TRBD1 (6 bases). CDR1 and CDR2 (germline): SGHTA, FQGNSA. V dropped 2 bases and J dropped 0 bases, with 14 bases sitting between them. This CDR3 is 18 amino acids long.